A selection of T cell receptor beta chains follows, all from one sample in a study of blood T cell repertoires in COVID-19. The repertoire was sequenced with immunoSEQ multiplex PCR; TCRdb's copy has only in-frame clones and lacks some. The sample consists of 90,000 or so clones, roughly 89% of them appearing once. The sequencing sample was made of peripheral blood. The receptors here all came from a woman aged 65 to 85 with acute or convalescent COVID-19. Each CDR3 is given with its conserved first and last residue.

CASSGILAGGPDTQYF | TRBV5-4
CASSLVGRLNSGNTIYF | TRBV5-6
CATSDSSRGTGSQPQHF | TRBV24-1
CASAREGKGEQFF | TRBV6-4
CASSISSRQGPYNEQFF | TRBV19
CATSGTGRPEQYF | TRBV2
CASSGQTKFYGYTF | TRBV27
CASSPRVSGESPLHF | TRBV5-1
CASSQGQGVFF | TRBV3-1/TRBV3-2
CASSLGPGGFSGELFF | TRBV5-1